This TCR beta chain was profiled in a study of shared clonotypes between healthy human individuals. Study at large: The donors, a couple of women and a few men, were aged 18 to 49.

Overall study results and limits: What rarefaction showed was incomplete sorted-subset sequencing despite large depth. Only blood samples were collected, and tissue repertoires likely differ.

The CDR3 loop spans 15 amino acids. The germline CDR1 and CDR2 sequences are SNHLY and FYNNEI. Between the trimmed V and J ends, which lost 7 bases and 8 bases, there was a span of 21 bases. Assay used: immunoSEQ multiplex PCR; TCRdb lists only in-frame clones, some missing. Seen here are some 1.5 million clones, roughly 96% observed once, and the top ten hold about 1.2%. A CD45RA+ naive subset and a CD45RA-negative memory subset were split from CD4+ cells. Points on this clone: Its specificity is unknown.

The rearrangement joins TRBV2 to TRBJ1-5; D gene ambiguous. Sequenced input: naive CD4+ T cells sorted from blood. Sample subset: CD45RA+ positively selected. The sequence came from a man aged 30 to 39 in good health. The CDR3 region is CASNPKRHSPEPQHF. CDR3 nucleotide sequence: TGTGCCAGCAACCCCAAAAGACATTCCCCTGAGCCCCAGCATTTT.